The 21 T cell receptor beta chains in this list originate from one sample, sequenced in a study of blood T cell repertoires in COVID-19. Assay: immunoSEQ multiplex PCR; the TCRdb copy retains only in-frame clones and omits some. The sample consists of 200,000 to 250,000 clones, approximately 86% of them appearing once. Sequences were obtained from peripheral blood. The source is a woman younger than 45 with COVID-19, enrolled during active disease.

Worth noting for this clone: Distinct nucleotide sequences in the sample also encode this CDR3. The V gene is TRBV9, the J gene TRBJ1-1; tentative D call: TRBD1 (5 bases). The CDR3 contains 15 residues. The germline CDR1 and CDR2 sequences are SGDLS and YYNGEE. Trimming took off 0 bases at V and 1 base at J, with 10 bases between the two ends. CDR3 amino acids: CASSVEGAPNTEAFF. The CDR3 region has the DNA TGTGCCAGCAGCGTAGAAGGGGCCCCGAACACTGAAGCTTTCTTT.

The V gene is TRBV30, the J gene TRBJ1-2; weak D call: TRBD1 (5 bases). Per the germline V gene, CDR1 is GTSNPN and CDR2 is SVGIG (reference sequence). CDR3 length equals 14 residues. V gave up 2 bases and J gave up 1 base, with 11 bases separating them. The CDR3 nucleotides are TGTGCCTGGAGTCCCAGACAGCTTAACTATGGCTACACCTTC. Protein product: CAWSPRQLNYGYTF.

The gene calls are TRBV25-1 and TRBJ2-4; 7 positions agree with TRBD1. With V trimmed by 3 bases and J by 3 bases, 14 bases remained unmatched. The CDR3 covers 18 residues. The germline gives CDR1 MGHDK, CDR2 SYGVNS. The DNA for the CDR3 is TGTGCCAGCAGTGATCAGACAGGGACGGGCATGGGCAAAAACATTCAGTACTTC. Translation: CASSDQTGTGMGKNIQYF.

The gene calls are TRBV7-8 and TRBJ2-5; a weak D match, TRBD2 (5 bases). The CDR3 sequence is 15 residues long. Trimming cost V 5 bases and J 1 base, with 14 bases left between them. Looked up from germline, CDR1 is SGHVS and CDR2 is FQNEAQ. Here the CDR3 reads CASSRERASQETQYF. The CDR3 nucleotides read TGTGCCAGCAGCCGAGAGAGGGCCTCCCAAGAGACCCAGTACTTC. The complete variable domain, with remaining parts taken from reference TRBV7-8 and TRBJ2-5, reads GAGVSQSPRYKVAKRGQDVALRCDPISGHVSLFWYQQALGQGPEFLTYFQNEAQLDKSGLPSDRFFAERPEGSVSTLKIQRTQQEDSAVYLCASSRERASQETQYFGPGTRLLVL.

This chain joins TRBV7-3 and TRBJ2-2; 10 bases line up with TRBD2. From germline, CDR1 is SGHTA and CDR2 FQGTGA. This CDR3 region has 17 residues. V was pared by 5 bases and J by 4 bases, with 10 bases of the junction left unmatched. CDR3 nucleotides: TGTGCCAGCAGCCCCCAGCTAGCGGGAGCCGGCACCGGGGAGCTGTTTTTT. Translation gives CASSPQLAGAGTGELFF.

This rearrangement joins TRBV19 to TRBJ2-7, with D possibly being TRBD1 (6 bases). V was shortened by 4 bases and J by 0 bases, with 19 bases between the two germline ends. This CDR3 comprises 17 residues. Per germline, CDR1 LNHDA and CDR2 SQIVND (reference sequence). The CDR3 DNA is TGTGCCAGTAGTACCTACCCCCGGGACACAGTCTCCTACGAGCAGTACTTC. This sequence encodes CASSTYPRDTVSYEQYF. Combining the CDR3 with reference TRBV19 and TRBJ2-7 gives the whole variable domain DGGITQSPKYLFRKEGQNVTLSCEQNLNHDAMYWYRQDPGQGLRLIYYSQIVNDFQKGDIAEGYSVSREKKESFPLTVTSAQKNPTAFYLCASSTYPRDTVSYEQYFGPGTRLTVT.

The chain uses TRBV19 and TRBJ2-3; 7 bases are a match to TRBD2. Germline CDR1 and CDR2: LNHDA and SQIVND (reference sequence). V lost 1 base, J lost 4 bases, and 5 bases stayed unmatched. This CDR3 is 15 amino acids long. The CDR3 reads CASSIGAGLADTQYF. CDR3 in DNA: TGTGCCAGTAGTATAGGAGCGGGGCTCGCAGATACGCAGTATTTT.

This clone was found a few times. The chain uses TRBV19 and TRBJ1-5, with D unclear. V was clipped by 2 bases and J by 2 bases, with 19 bases between them. CDR1 is LNHDA, CDR2 SQIVND, per germline (reference sequence). The CDR3 length is 18 residues. As DNA, the CDR3 is TGTGCCAGTAGTATATCGGGCCAGGACTCTGGGGGCAATCAGCCCCAGCATTTT. This encodes CASSISGQDSGGNQPQHF.

This chain uses TRBV27 with TRBJ1-5, with D possibly being TRBD1 (6 bases). Germline CDR1 and CDR2: MNHEY and SMNVEV (reference sequence). The CDR3 extends over 16 amino acids. V was clipped by 1 base and J by 3 bases, with 13 bases between them. CDR3 nucleotides: TGTGCCAGCAGTTTATTGGCGGGGGCCCCCAATCAGCCCCAGCATTTT. Protein sequence: CASSLLAGAPNQPQHF.

A few counts support this clone. J is TRBJ1-5 and V is TRBV7-2; D gene uncertain. V was shortened by 3 bases and J by 2 bases, with 14 bases between the two germline ends. Germline assignment: CDR1 SGHTA and CDR2 FQGNSA. The CDR3 runs 16 residues. The CDR3 sequence is CASSFSAVSGNQPQHF. In DNA form, the CDR3 reads TGTGCCAGCAGCTTTTCTGCCGTGTCGGGCAATCAGCCCCAGCATTTT.

This chain uses TRBV5-5 with TRBJ2-7, with D possibly being TRBD2 (6 bases). V was cut by 4 bases and J by 0 bases, with 14 bases left in between. This CDR3 comprises 15 residues. Germline V CDR1 and CDR2: SGHKS, YYEKEE (reference sequence). CDR3 DNA: TGTGCCAGCAGCAACTGGCGGGGATCCTCCTACGAGCAGTACTTC. Translating it yields CASSNWRGSSYEQYF.

V is TRBV7-2 and J is TRBJ1-5; D ambiguous. Deletions cut 6 bases from V and 2 bases from J, with 11 bases between. Per the germline V gene, CDR1 is SGHTA and CDR2 is FQGNSA. The CDR3 is made up of 14 amino acids. In nucleotides, the CDR3 is TGTGCCAGCAGTTCTAGAGCGGGCAATCAGCCCCAGCATTTT. Its protein is CASSSRAGNQPQHF.

V is TRBV2 and J is TRBJ2-5, with D tentatively TRBD2 (6 bases). Germline V CDR1 and CDR2: SNHLY, FYNNEI. V was cut by 4 bases and J by 1 base, with 10 bases left in between. The CDR3 is made up of 14 amino acids. The CDR3 reads CASSGREGQETQYF. CDR3 nucleotide sequence: TGTGCCAGCAGTGGGAGGGAAGGCCAAGAGACCCAGTACTTC.

This rearrangement joins TRBV7-2 to TRBJ2-2; 12 bases fit TRBD2. V lost 3 bases to trimming and J lost 5 bases; unmatched junction nucleotides: 7. CDR1 is SGHTA, CDR2 FQGNSA, per germline. The CDR3 runs 17 residues. CDR3 sequence (DNA): TGTGCCAGCAGCTTTATACTAGCGGGGGGTGCTACCGGGGAGCTGTTTTTT. Amino acid sequence: CASSFILAGGATGELFF.

This clone was counted only a few times. The gene calls are TRBV7-9 and TRBJ2-3, with D possibly being TRBD1 (5 bases). CDR1 and CDR2 (germline): SEHNR, FQNEAQ (reference sequence). CDR3 size: 14 residues. The V end lost 1 base, the J end lost 2 bases, and 7 bases lay between the germline ends. CDR3 protein: CASSLGQPTDTQYF. As DNA, the CDR3 is TGTGCCAGCAGCTTAGGACAGCCCACAGATACGCAGTATTTT.

V and J are TRBV7-8 and TRBJ2-7; 9 positions match TRBD2. CDR1 and CDR2 from the germline V gene are SGHVS and FQNEAQ. The CDR3 spans 15 residues. Trimming took 2 bases from V and 2 from J; bases not matched to a gene: 4. The CDR3 DNA is TGTGCCAGCAGCTTATTGGCTAGCGGGGCCTACGAGCAGTACTTC. Its translation: CASSLLASGAYEQYF. Supplemented by reference TRBV7-8 and TRBJ2-7, the full variable domain reads GAGVSQSPRYKVAKRGQDVALRCDPISGHVSLFWYQQALGQGPEFLTYFQNEAQLDKSGLPSDRFFAERPEGSVSTLKIQRTQQEDSAVYLCASSLLASGAYEQYFGPGTRLTVT.

The count of this clone is one. V and J are TRBV6-1 and TRBJ1-5; D remains unclear. CDR1 is MNHNS, CDR2 SASEGT, per germline. V gave up 3 bases and J gave up 6 bases, with 12 bases separating them. The CDR3 loop spans 14 amino acids. CDR3 sequence: CASSDSGGGQPQHF. The CDR3 DNA reads as TGTGCCAGCAGTGACAGTGGCGGAGGTCAGCCCCAGCATTTT.

The chain links TRBV5-1 to TRBJ2-1, with D unresolved. Looked up from germline, CDR1 is SGHRS and CDR2 is YFSETQ. The CDR3 spans 14 residues. V gave up 3 bases and J gave up 1 base, with 8 bases separating them. CDR3 bases: TGCGCCAGCAGCTCCCTAGGTTCCTACAATGAGCAGTTCTTC. Protein product: CASSSLGSYNEQFF.

This clone was seen a few times. The same CDR3 also results from other DNA sequences found in this sample. The V and J genes are TRBV18 and TRBJ1-6, with TRBD1 identical over 8 bases. CDR1 and CDR2 (germline): KGHSH, LQKENI. This CDR3 comprises 15 residues. Trimming took 2 bases from V and 5 from J; bases not matched to a gene: 2. The CDR3 here is CASSPDRGNNSPLHF. The CDR3 nucleotides are TGTGCCAGCTCACCAGACAGGGGAAATAATTCACCCCTCCACTTT.

The rearrangement links TRBV10-3 to TRBJ1-1, with D tentatively TRBD1 (6 bases). This CDR3 region has 12 residues. V lost 11 bases, J lost 8 bases, and 18 bases lay in between. Per the germline V gene, CDR1 is ENHRY and CDR2 is SYGVKD. In DNA, the CDR3 is TGTGCCCCCCCCCGAAAGGACAGCGAAGCTTTCTTT. Its protein is CAPPRKDSEAFF.

This chain connects TRBV19 to TRBJ2-7, with D perhaps TRBD1 (6 bases). Germline lookup yields CDR1 LNHDA and CDR2 SQIVND (reference sequence). Trimming pared 5 bases from V and 6 bases from J, leaving 17 bases between. The CDR3 is made up of 14 amino acids. In DNA, the CDR3 is TGTGCCAGTAGTCTGCAGGGGCCACCAGGCGAGCAGTACTTC. Translation: CASSLQGPPGEQYF.